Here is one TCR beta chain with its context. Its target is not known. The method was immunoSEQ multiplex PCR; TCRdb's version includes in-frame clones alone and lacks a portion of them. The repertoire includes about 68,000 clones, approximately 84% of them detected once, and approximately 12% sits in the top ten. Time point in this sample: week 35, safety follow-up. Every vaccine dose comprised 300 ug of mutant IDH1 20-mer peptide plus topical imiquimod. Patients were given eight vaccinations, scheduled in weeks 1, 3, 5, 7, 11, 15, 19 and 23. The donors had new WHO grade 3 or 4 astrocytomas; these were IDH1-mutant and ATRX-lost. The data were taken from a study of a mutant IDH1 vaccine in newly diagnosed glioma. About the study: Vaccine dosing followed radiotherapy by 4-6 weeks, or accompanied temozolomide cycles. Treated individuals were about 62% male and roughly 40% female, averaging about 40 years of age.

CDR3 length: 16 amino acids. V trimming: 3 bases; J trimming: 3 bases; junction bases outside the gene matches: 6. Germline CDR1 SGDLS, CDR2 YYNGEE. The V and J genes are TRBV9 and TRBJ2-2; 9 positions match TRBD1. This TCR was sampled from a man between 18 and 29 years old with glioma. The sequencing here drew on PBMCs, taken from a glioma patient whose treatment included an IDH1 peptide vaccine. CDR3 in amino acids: CASSANRGLDTGELFF. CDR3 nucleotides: TGTGCCAGCAGCGCGAACAGGGGGCTGGACACCGGGGAGCTGTTTTTT.